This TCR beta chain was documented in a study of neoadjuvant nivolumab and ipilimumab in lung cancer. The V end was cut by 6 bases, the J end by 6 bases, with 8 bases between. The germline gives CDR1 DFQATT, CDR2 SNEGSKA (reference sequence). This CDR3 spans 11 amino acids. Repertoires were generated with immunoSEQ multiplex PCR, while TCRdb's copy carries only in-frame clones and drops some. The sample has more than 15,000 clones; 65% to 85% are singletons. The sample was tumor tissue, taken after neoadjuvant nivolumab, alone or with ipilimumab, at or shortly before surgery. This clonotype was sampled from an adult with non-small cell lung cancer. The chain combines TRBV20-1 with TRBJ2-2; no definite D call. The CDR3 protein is CSALMAGELFF. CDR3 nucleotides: TGCAGTGCCCTTATGGCCGGGGAGCTGTTTTTT.